Below, 13 T cell receptor beta chains from the same sample are listed, as sequenced in a study of CD8 T cells in ankylosing spondylitis. TCRdb analysed the 5' RACE reads with MiXCR anew, one entry per CDR3 protein. The sample includes a few hundred thousand distinct CDR3 sequences, about 13% of them seen just once. Study-level findings and limits: One TCR beta motif, made up of eight or nine highly homologous variants, appeared characteristic of ankylosing spondylitis blood.

No antigen has been assigned to these receptors. The sample taken for sequencing was blood, either unsorted or a sorted T cell fraction (not recorded which). The receptors were sampled from a male donor with ankylosing spondylitis.

This chain uses TRBV5-1 with TRBJ2-4, with D possibly TRBD1 on 6 matching bases. The V end was cut by 5 bases, the J end by 2 bases, with 14 bases between. The CDR3 is made up of 15 amino acids. Germline V CDR1 and CDR2: SGHRS, YFSETQ. Here the CDR3 reads CASSSLQGTKNIQYF. CDR3 sequence (DNA): TGCGCCAGCAGTTCCCTCCAGGGGACCAAAAACATTCAGTACTTC.

This clonotype occurred many times. The chain combines TRBV10-3 with TRBJ2-3; 8 bases fit TRBD2. CDR3 length equals 17 residues. The junction had 13 bases not matched to a gene; V was cut back by 3 bases and J by 5 bases. In germline, CDR1 is ENHRY, CDR2 SYGVKD. CDR3 sequence: CAISEGKSGREKDTQYF. CDR3 nucleotide sequence: TGTGCCATCAGTGAAGGGAAGAGCGGGAGAGAAAAAGATACGCAGTATTTT.

This clonotype occurred a few times. The V and J genes are TRBV4-1 and TRBJ2-7; D gene uncertain. The CDR3 is made up of 15 amino acids. From germline, CDR1 is MGHRA and CDR2 YSYEKL. V was shortened by 0 bases and J by 0 bases, with 9 bases between the two germline ends. The CDR3 DNA reads TGCGCCAGCAGCCAAGACCCGGGTTTCTCCTACGAGCAGTACGTC. It codes for CASSQDPGFSYEQYV.

This rearrangement joins TRBV20-1 to TRBJ1-5; TRBD1 might be the D (5 bases). The CDR3 contains 13 residues. CDR1 is DFQATT and CDR2 is SNEGSKA in the germline V gene (reference sequence). Trimming removed 1 base at V and 3 bases at J, with 7 bases between. DNA of the CDR3: TGCAGTGCTAGAGGGGGCTACAATCAGCCCCAGCATTTT. It is translated as CSARGGYNQPQHF.

This clonotype turned up a few times. This chain joins TRBV7-2 and TRBJ2-5; 9 bases line up with TRBD1. Germline-derived CDR1 and CDR2 are SGHTA and FQGNSA. The junction had 9 bases not matched to a gene; V was cut back by 5 bases and J by 5 bases. The CDR3 has 15 amino acids. The CDR3 DNA sequence: TGTGCCAGCAGCCCAACAGGGGGCCAATGGGAGACCCAGTACTTC. As protein: CASSPTGGQWETQYF.

This clonotype has at least ten counts. The chain couples TRBV12-3 or TRBV12-4 to TRBJ2-1; TRBD1 might be the D (6 bases). This CDR3 is built from 11 residues. Trimming took off 5 bases at V and 9 bases at J, with 8 bases between the two ends. This chain's CDR3 is CASSARGEQFF. In nucleotides, the CDR3 is TGTGCCAGCAGTGCCAGGGGTGAGCAGTTCTTC.

This clonotype has only a few counts. The rearrangement links TRBV3-1 to TRBJ2-7, with unresolved D. The ends were cut back, 1 base at V and 3 bases at J, with 7 bases in the middle. Germline V CDR1 and CDR2: LGHDT, YNNKEL (reference sequence). The CDR3 loop spans 13 amino acids. CDR3 bases: TGTGCCAGCAGCCAAGGTCCCTACTACGAGCAGTACTTC. Translated: CASSQGPYYEQYF.

On this clonotype: A much larger clonotype is one base distant, so this may be a read error. This chain joins TRBV7-2 and TRBJ2-5; D is undetermined. Trimming shortened V by 1 base and J by 5 bases, and 5 bases separated the two germline ends. This CDR3 contains 12 residues. In germline, CDR1 is SGHTA, CDR2 FQGNSA. The CDR3 region has the DNA TGTGCCAGCAGCTTAGACTGGGAGACCCAGTACTTC. It yields the protein CASSLDWETQYF. The full variable domain, completed using reference TRBV7-2 and TRBJ2-5, is GAGVSQSPSNKVTEKGKDVELRCDPISGHTALYWYRQSLGQGLEFLIYFQGNSAPDKSGLPSDRFSAERTGGSVSTLTIQRTQQEDSAVYLCASSLDWETQYFGPGTRLLVL.

This clonotype was counted between two and nine times. The rearrangement links TRBV11-2 to TRBJ2-2, with D maybe TRBD1 (6 bases). The CDR3 consists of 13 residues. Germline V gene lookup returns CDR1 SGHAT and CDR2 FQNNGV. Trimming took off 7 bases at V and 6 bases at J, with 12 bases between the two ends. CDR3 DNA sequence: TGTGCCAGCAACAGGGACGGCGCCGGGGAGCTGTTTTTT. Amino acid sequence: CASNRDGAGELFF.

This chain joins TRBV3-1 and TRBJ1-2; unclear D gene. Germline V gene lookup returns CDR1 LGHDT and CDR2 YNNKEL (reference sequence). Trimming shortened V by 1 base and J by 6 bases, and 12 bases separated the two germline ends. The CDR3 runs 14 residues. The CDR3 DNA is TGTGCCAGCAGCCAAGGAACGGGTTTCGATGGCTACACCTTC. It is translated as CASSQGTGFDGYTF.

The chain combines TRBV7-2 with TRBJ2-3; 12 bases map to TRBD2. V trimming: 3 bases; J trimming: 4 bases; junction bases outside the gene matches: 5. The CDR3 sequence is 16 residues long. Germline loops: CDR1 SGHTA, CDR2 FQGNSA. In nucleotides, the CDR3 is TGTGCCAGCAGCTTGACCCTAGCGGGAGGGGCAGATACGCAGTATTTT. This encodes CASSLTLAGGADTQYF.

The V and J genes are TRBV27 and TRBJ1-2, with 8 bases fitting TRBD1. Germline V lookup: CDR1 MNHEY, CDR2 SMNVEV (reference sequence). Germline trimming cut 4 bases from V and 3 bases from J; bases unmatched to any gene: 4. CDR3 length: 14 amino acids. This CDR3 reads CASSWGQDDYGYTF. CDR3 DNA sequence: TGTGCCAGCAGTTGGGGACAGGACGACTATGGCTACACCTTC.

This clonotype was observed a few times. The chain couples TRBV5-1 to TRBJ2-5, with D maybe TRBD2 (6 bases). With 4 bases removed from V and 3 bases from J, the gap between germline ends came to 13 bases. CDR1 and CDR2 from the germline V gene are SGHRS and YFSETQ. The CDR3 consists of 14 residues. CDR3: CASSGGTVKETQYF. The CDR3, as DNA: TGCGCCAGCAGCGGGGGGACGGTGAAAGAGACCCAGTACTTC.